The 14 T cell receptor beta chains given below trace back to one sample, sequenced in a study of cytomegalovirus exposure and HLA in healthy donors (dated by TCRdb to the late 2010s). Library preparation used the immunoSEQ multiplex PCR assay. For the multiplex PCR, a mixture combining 60 forward primers for TCR Vbeta segments and 13 reverse primers for TCR Jbeta segments was used. The table was pulled from immuneACCESS by TCRdb, which kept in-frame rearrangements only. Such tables lose some clones; where checked, under half of the loss comes from unresolved V genes, and the rest has no known cause. This sample comprises 160,000 or so clones, around 76% of them detected only once. 1.5% to 1.8% of the sample lies in the top ten. The source material was PBMCs. Receptors were obtained from a man in his forties in good health and CMV-seronegative.

This clone turned up a few times. In the same sample, other DNA sequences code for this CDR3. The genes are TRBV5-1 and TRBJ2-1; TRBD2 aligns across 10 bases. The CDR3 consists of 14 residues. Trimming cost V 2 bases and J 5 bases; bases outside gene matches: 1. The germline V gene has CDR1 SGHRS and CDR2 YFSETQ. CDR3 coding DNA: TGCGCCAGCAGCTTCCTAGCGGGAGACAATGAGCAGTTCTTC. Translating gives CASSFLAGDNEQFF.

This chain connects TRBV4-1 to TRBJ1-5; 9 bases agree with TRBD1. The CDR3 runs 18 residues. V lost 2 bases, J lost 1 base, and 9 bases stayed unmatched. Germline CDR1 and CDR2: MGHRA and YSYEKL. The chain's CDR3 is CASSQYRTGERSNQPQHF. CDR3 coding DNA: TGCGCCAGCAGCCAATATAGGACAGGGGAACGCAGCAATCAGCCCCAGCATTTT.

The J gene is TRBJ2-1, the V gene TRBV7-6; TRBD2 agrees at 7 bases. The CDR3 has 15 residues. Germline V gives CDR1 SGHVS, CDR2 FNYEAQ. The V gene end was trimmed by 1 base and the J gene end by 7 bases; junction bases not matched to a gene: 7. This CDR3 reads CASSLETGGWNEQFF. The CDR3 region has the DNA TGTGCCAGCAGCTTAGAGACGGGAGGCTGGAATGAGCAGTTCTTC.

The rearrangement uses TRBV5-4 and TRBJ2-7; TRBD1 might be the D (5 bases). This CDR3 has 14 residues. V shed 3 bases and J shed 0 bases, with 10 bases lying between them. Germline CDR1 and CDR2: SGHNT and YYREEE (reference sequence). The chain's CDR3 is CASSSPTVSYEQYF. DNA for the CDR3: TGTGCCAGCAGCTCACCGACAGTCTCCTACGAGCAGTACTTC.

This clone came up once. Other DNA variants within this sample encode the same CDR3. Written as DNA, the CDR3 is TGTGCCACAACTAAGGCAGATACGCAGTATTTT. It codes for CATTKADTQYF. The chain combines TRBV10-3 with TRBJ2-3, with D unresolved. Trimming took off 10 bases at V and 4 bases at J, with 9 bases between the two ends. Germline V CDR1 and CDR2: ENHRY, SYGVKD. The CDR3 contains 11 residues.

The chain couples TRBV18 to TRBJ2-4, with D unclear. The CDR3 spans 15 residues. V lost 0 bases and J 0 bases, leaving 6 bases between the germline ends. Germline loops: CDR1 KGHSH, CDR2 LQKENI. The CDR3 protein is CASSPPQKAKNIQYF. The CDR3 DNA follows: TGTGCCAGCTCACCACCCCAGAAAGCCAAAAACATTCAGTACTTC.

The rearrangement uses TRBV5-1 and TRBJ2-5; a weak D match, TRBD1 (5 bases). Germline CDR1 reads SGHRS; CDR2 reads YFSETQ. The CDR3 length is 14 residues. The V end was cut by 2 bases, the J end by 2 bases, with 10 bases between. The CDR3 DNA sequence: TGCGCCAGCAGCTTCGGACAAATGCAAGAGACCCAGTACTTC. This sequence encodes CASSFGQMQETQYF. Together with reference TRBV5-1 and TRBJ2-5, the CDR3 gives the full variable domain: KAGVTQTPRYLIKTRGQQVTLSCSPISGHRSVSWYQQTPGQGLQFLFEYFSETQRNKGNFPGRFSGRQFSNSRSEMNVSTLELGDSALYLCASSFGQMQETQYFGPGTRLLVL.

The rearrangement joins TRBV28 to TRBJ1-3; D perhaps matches TRBD1 (6 bases). The CDR3 extends over 14 amino acids. The ends were cut back, 7 bases at V and 1 base at J, with 11 bases in the middle. The germline gives CDR1 MDHEN, CDR2 SYDVKM. CDR3 sequence reads: CASKTGTSGNTIYF. DNA for the CDR3: TGTGCCAGCAAAACAGGGACATCTGGAAACACCATATATTTT.

The rearrangement links TRBV7-3 to TRBJ2-5; D might be TRBD2 (6 bases). CDR1 is SGHTA, CDR2 FQGTGA, per germline. Trimming took 3 bases from V and 9 from J, leaving 8 bases between them. The CDR3 runs 11 residues. CDR3 in DNA: TGTGCCAGCAGCTTGGGGGAGGCCCAGTACTTC. Translation: CASSLGEAQYF. Full variable domain (outside the CDR3, taken from reference TRBV7-3 and TRBJ2-5): GAGVSQTPSNKVTEKGKYVELRCDPISGHTALYWYRQSLGQGPEFLIYFQGTGAADDSGLPNDRFFAVRPEGSVSTLKIQRTERGDSAVYLCASSLGEAQYFGPGTRLLVL.

The chain couples TRBV18 to TRBJ1-1; 7 positions agree with TRBD1. Germline V gene data show CDR1 as KGHSH and CDR2 as LQKENI. The CDR3 loop spans 15 amino acids. Germline trimming cut 4 bases from V and 1 base from J; bases unmatched to any gene: 6. The CDR3 coding sequence is TGTGCCAGCTCACATGGACAGGCAACGAACACTGAAGCTTTCTTT. Translating gives CASSHGQATNTEAFF.

This rearrangement joins TRBV5-1 to TRBJ1-1, with D possibly being TRBD1 (6 bases). The CDR3 runs 14 residues. Germline V CDR1 and CDR2: SGHRS, YFSETQ. V was trimmed by 6 bases and J by 0 bases, leaving 12 bases between them. CDR3 sequence: CASNSGTMNTEAFF. For the CDR3, the DNA is TGCGCCAGCAACTCCGGGACAATGAACACTGAAGCTTTCTTT.

The chain joins TRBV28 to TRBJ1-1, with TRBD1 identical over 8 bases. The germline CDR1 and CDR2 sequences are MDHEN and SYDVKM. The CDR3 has 14 residues. Trimming removed 3 bases from V and 4 bases from J; junction bases left unmatched: 4. The CDR3 DNA reads as TGTGCCAGCAGTTTGTTACAGGGGGTCACTGAAGCTTTCTTT. Its translation is CASSLLQGVTEAFF.

V is TRBV10-3 and J is TRBJ1-2; D might be TRBD1 (5 bases). The germline CDR1 and CDR2 sequences are ENHRY and SYGVKD. The CDR3 is 13 residues long. Trimming cost V 9 bases and J 1 base, with 12 bases left between them. CDR3 sequence: CAITGVNNYGYTF. In DNA, the CDR3 is TGTGCCATTACGGGGGTAAATAACTATGGCTACACCTTC.

This rearrangement joins TRBV7-8 to TRBJ1-2; possible D gene TRBD1, 5 bases. The germline V gene has CDR1 SGHVS and CDR2 FQNEAQ. V was clipped by 7 bases and J by 5 bases, with 17 bases between them. The CDR3 consists of 14 residues. In DNA form, the CDR3 reads TGTGCCAGCACCCCCTGGTCGGGGGATTATGGCTACACCTTC. Its protein is CASTPWSGDYGYTF.